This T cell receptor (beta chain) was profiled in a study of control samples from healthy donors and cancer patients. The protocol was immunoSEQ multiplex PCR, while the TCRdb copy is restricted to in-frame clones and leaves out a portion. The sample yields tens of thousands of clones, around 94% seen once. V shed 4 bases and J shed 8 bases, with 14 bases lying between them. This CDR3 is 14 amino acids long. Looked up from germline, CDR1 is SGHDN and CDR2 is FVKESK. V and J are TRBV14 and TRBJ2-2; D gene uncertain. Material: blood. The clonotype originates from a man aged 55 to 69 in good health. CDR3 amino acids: CASSRGSSMGELFF. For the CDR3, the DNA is TGTGCCAGCAGCCGGGGTTCATCGATGGGGGAGCTGTTTTTT.